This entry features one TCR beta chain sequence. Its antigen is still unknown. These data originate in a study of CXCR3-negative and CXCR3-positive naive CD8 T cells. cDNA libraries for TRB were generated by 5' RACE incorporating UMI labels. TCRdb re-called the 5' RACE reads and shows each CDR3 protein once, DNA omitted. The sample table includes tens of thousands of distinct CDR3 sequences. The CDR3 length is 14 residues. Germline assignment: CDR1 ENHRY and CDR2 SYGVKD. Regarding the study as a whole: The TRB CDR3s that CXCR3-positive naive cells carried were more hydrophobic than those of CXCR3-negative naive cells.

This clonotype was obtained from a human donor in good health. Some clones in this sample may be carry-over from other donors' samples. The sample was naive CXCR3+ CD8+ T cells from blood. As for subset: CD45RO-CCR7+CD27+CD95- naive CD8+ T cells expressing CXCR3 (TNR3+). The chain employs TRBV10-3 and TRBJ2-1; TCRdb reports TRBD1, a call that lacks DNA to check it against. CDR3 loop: CAISRDRGRDEQFF.